The 9 T cell receptor beta chains in this list originate from one sample, sequenced in a study of spatial heterogeneity in lung cancer (dated by TCRdb to the late 2010s). Libraries were prepared through 5' RACE. Sequenced on a NextSeq 500. TCRdb trimmed the raw reads at Q25, called clones with MiXCR and kept productive beta chains. Identical CDR3 proteins give one entry, which carries the most common genes and DNA. The sample has around 89,000 distinct CDR3 sequences on record, 9.5% to 15% of them singletons. Together, the top ten hold roughly 39% of the sample. Sample time point, as interpreted from the label and publication: sample taken at primary tumor resection. TCR sequencing used whole RNA extracted from tumor and nontumor lung tissue, or from cryopreserved PBMC samples, without cell sorting. The input for sequencing was PBMCs, taken at surgery. The receptors were gathered from a male donor with early-stage non-small cell lung cancer.

The chain couples TRBV5-4 to TRBJ2-3; D unresolved. CDR3 length equals 13 residues. Trimming took 0 bases from V and 4 from J, leaving 6 bases between them. CDR1 and CDR2 from the germline V gene are SGHNT and YYREEE (reference sequence). DNA of the CDR3: TGTGCCAGCAGCTTGGACCGGTCAGATACGCAGTATTTT. Protein sequence: CASSLDRSDTQYF.

This clonotype was found a few times. The chain employs TRBV21-1 and TRBJ2-7; the D call of TRBD1 is as the table states it, not checked on the DNA. TRBV21-1 constitutes a pseudogene. This CDR3 is 17 amino acids long. The CDR3 DNA is TGTGCCAGCAGCCGCTATCCATCCGGACAGGTCTTCGGGGAGCAGTACTTC. This sequence encodes CASSRYPSGQVFGEQYF.

This clonotype has more than one count but fewer than ten. The genes are TRBV7-2 and TRBJ2-3, with 11 nucleotides matching TRBD2. Per the germline V gene, CDR1 is SGHTA and CDR2 is FQGNSA. CDR3 length: 15 residues. The V gene end was trimmed by 5 bases and the J gene end by 2 bases; junction bases not matched to a gene: 3. The CDR3 reads CASSEGLADTDTQYF. CDR3 DNA: TGTGCCAGCAGCGAGGGACTAGCGGACACAGATACGCAGTATTTT.

About this clonotype: Since a much larger clone is just one base distant, this may be a read error. The rearrangement joins TRBV5-5 to TRBJ1-6, with TRBD1 identical over 8 bases. Trimming removed 4 bases from V and 11 bases from J; junction bases left unmatched: 11. Per the germline V gene, CDR1 is SGHKS and CDR2 is YYEKEE (reference sequence). The CDR3 length is 15 residues. The CDR3 is CASSPADREDTPLHF. CDR3 sequence (DNA): TGTGCCAGCAGCCCGGCGGACAGGGAGGACACACCCCTCCACTTT.

Only a few counts were recorded for this clonotype. The rearrangement links TRBV5-6 to TRBJ2-1, with TRBD2 identical over 9 bases. The germline CDR1 and CDR2 sequences are SGHDT and YYEEEE. This CDR3 has 17 amino acids. V was pared by 2 bases and J by 0 bases, with 6 bases of the junction left unmatched. The CDR3 protein is CASSLLAGASSYNEQFF. The DNA of the CDR3 is TGTGCCAGCAGCTTATTAGCGGGAGCTAGCTCCTACAATGAGCAGTTCTTC. The variable domain in full, completed from reference TRBV5-6 and TRBJ2-1, reads DAGVTQSPTHLIKTRGQQVTLRCSPKSGHDTVSWYQQALGQGPQFIFQYYEEEERQRGNFPDRFSGHQFPNYSSELNVNALLLGDSALYLCASSLLAGASSYNEQFFGPGTRLTVL.

This clonotype was seen repeatedly, ten times or more. This chain uses TRBV6-4 with TRBJ2-3; TRBD2 might be the D (7 bases). CDR1 MRHNA and CDR2 SNTAGT come from the germline V gene. V lost 3 bases to trimming and J lost 3 bases, with 13 bases between them. The CDR3 length is 15 residues. The CDR3 DNA reads as TGTGCCAGCAGTGAACGGGGGGCGATTACAGATACGCAGTATTTT. Amino acid sequence: CASSERGAITDTQYF.

J is TRBJ1-2 and V is TRBV12-3 or TRBV12-4, with 7 bases fitting TRBD1. This CDR3 spans 13 amino acids. Trimming at V came to 6 bases and at J to 3 bases, leaving 4 bases not matched to a gene. CDR3 sequence: CASSLGTDYGYTF. CDR3 coding DNA: TGTGCCAGCAGCTTGGGGACAGACTATGGCTACACCTTC.

By its share, this clonotype is medium-sized. The chain has TRBV12-3 or TRBV12-4 and TRBJ2-2; 9 nucleotides align to TRBD1. V gave up 6 bases and J gave up 7 bases; unmatched junction bases: 9. This CDR3 is built from 15 residues. The CDR3 spells CASSRPGQGHGELFF. The CDR3 DNA follows: TGTGCCAGCAGCCGTCCGGGACAGGGTCACGGGGAGCTGTTTTTT.

The sample holds a few counts of this clonotype. The gene calls are TRBV3-1 and TRBJ2-1; the D is unclear. The germline CDR1 and CDR2 sequences are LGHDT and YNNKEL (reference sequence). V lost 0 bases, J lost 5 bases, and 11 bases lay in between. The CDR3 runs to 15 residues. The CDR3 DNA is TGTGCCAGCAGCCAAGATATAGGCGGTCACAATGAGCAGTTCTTC. As protein: CASSQDIGGHNEQFF.